The 31 T cell receptor beta chains presented below share a single source sample, sequenced in a study of CD8 T cells in ankylosing spondylitis (dated by TCRdb to 2016 to 2017). Receptor amplification or capture employed 5' RACE. Sequencing relied on an Illumina HiSeq 2500. TCRdb ran its own pipeline on the public reads, namely fastp trimming at Q25 and MiXCR clone calling, and kept in-frame beta chains. Rows with a matching CDR3 protein are joined into one entry that keeps the most common DNA and genes. The sample profile shows roughly 150,000 distinct CDR3 sequences; 9.5% to 10% of them were found once. Roughly 16% of the sample is in the top ten clones. Sequencing used blood, either unsorted or a sorted T cell fraction (not recorded which). Receptors originate from a female donor with ankylosing spondylitis or in good health (not recorded which).

In this sample, this clonotype turned up a few times. V usage is TRBV9 and J usage is TRBJ2-5; 13 bases align to TRBD2. The trim removed 3 bases at V and 5 bases at J, leaving 7 bases unmatched. This CDR3 is built from 16 residues. Germline V lookup: CDR1 SGDLS, CDR2 YYNGEE. The CDR3 protein is CASSASGTSGKETQYF. CDR3 nucleotide sequence: TGTGCCAGCAGCGCCTCCGGGACTAGCGGGAAGGAGACCCAGTACTTC.

The J gene is TRBJ2-1, the V gene TRBV7-6, with 9 nucleotides matching TRBD1. Germline V lookup: CDR1 SGHVS, CDR2 FNYEAQ. Trimming cost V 5 bases and J 7 bases; bases outside gene matches: 9. The CDR3 is made up of 15 amino acids. The CDR3 loop reads CASSPGTGSRNEQFF. The CDR3 coding sequence is TGTGCCAGCAGCCCCGGGACAGGGAGTAGGAATGAGCAGTTCTTC. Supplemented by reference TRBV7-6 and TRBJ2-1, the full variable domain reads GAGVSQSPRYKVTKRGQDVALRCDPISGHVSLYWYRQALGQGPEFLTYFNYEAQQDKSGLPNDRFSAERPEGSISTLTIQRTEQRDSAMYRCASSPGTGSRNEQFFGPGTRLTVL.

The chain combines TRBV12-1 with TRBJ2-7; the table calls TRBD2, which could not be checked here. TRBV12-1 is designated a pseudogene. The CDR3 loop spans 16 amino acids. The CDR3 DNA reads as TGTGCCAGCAGCTTTGAGACTGCTAGCGGATCCTACGAGCAGTACTTC. This sequence encodes CASSFETASGSYEQYF.

This clonotype appeared a few times. V gene TRBV12-3 or TRBV12-4 combines with J gene TRBJ1-1, with D hard to call. With 6 bases removed from V and 1 base from J, the gap between germline ends came to 12 bases. The CDR3 has 14 amino acids. CDR3: CASRYFHRNTEAFF. The CDR3 DNA is TGTGCCAGCAGATACTTCCACAGGAACACTGAAGCTTTCTTT.

This clonotype was seen only a few times. The chain joins TRBV5-5 to TRBJ2-1, with D unclear. This CDR3 is built from 15 residues. The V end lost 1 base, the J end lost 4 bases, and 12 bases lay between the germline ends. Germline lookup yields CDR1 SGHKS and CDR2 YYEKEE (reference sequence). CDR3 residues: CASSLSTELYNEQFF. Here the CDR3 DNA reads TGTGCCAGCAGCTTGAGTACGGAGTTGTACAATGAGCAGTTCTTC.

There are many counts of this clonotype. This chain uses TRBV28 with TRBJ2-7; 8 bases fit TRBD1. The germline V gene encodes CDR1 MDHEN and CDR2 SYDVKM. CDR3 length equals 18 residues. V dropped 5 bases and J dropped 3; count of bases not matched to a gene: 18. The CDR3 sequence is CASSTRQGPTGIVYEQYF. In DNA form, the CDR3 reads TGTGCCAGCAGTACCAGACAGGGGCCCACGGGGATCGTCTACGAGCAGTACTTC.

This clonotype was recorded many times. This chain joins TRBV4-3 and TRBJ2-1; D is uncertain. Per germline, CDR1 LGHNA and CDR2 YSLEER. The CDR3 spans 14 residues. Trimming took off 0 bases at V and 6 bases at J, with 9 bases between the two ends. In DNA form, the CDR3 reads TGCGCCAGCAGCCAAGATCCAGGCCTCAATGAGCAGTTCTTC. It is translated as CASSQDPGLNEQFF.

A few counts support this clonotype. The chain recombines TRBV30 with TRBJ2-5; D gene unclear. The CDR3 has 16 residues. The V gene lost 5 bases and the J gene lost 5 bases, with 24 bases spanning the gap. Germline lookup yields CDR1 GTSNPN and CDR2 SVGIG (reference sequence). CDR3 in amino acids: CAWARTGLSSWETQYF. DNA for the CDR3: TGTGCCTGGGCGAGAACGGGCTTAAGCAGTTGGGAGACCCAGTACTTC.

The table lists this clonotype with a few counts. The gene calls are TRBV6-2 or TRBV6-3 and TRBJ2-1; 11 bases align to TRBD2. There are 14 residues in the CDR3. V lost 0 bases to trimming and J lost 8 bases; unmatched junction nucleotides: 0. Germline assignment: CDR1 MNHEY and CDR2 SVGEGT. The CDR3 nucleotides read TGTGCCAGCAGTTACTCGGGACTAGCGGATGAGCAGTTCTTC. The encoded protein is CASSYSGLADEQFF.

The V and J genes are TRBV4-3 and TRBJ1-1, with D tentatively TRBD1 (6 bases). V shed 0 bases and J shed 4 bases, with 9 bases lying between them. This CDR3 is 14 amino acids long. The germline V gene encodes CDR1 LGHNA and CDR2 YSLEER. The CDR3 region is CASSQEGGITEAFF. In nucleotides, the CDR3 is TGCGCCAGCAGCCAAGAGGGGGGCATCACTGAAGCTTTCTTT.

This clonotype turned up a few times. The chain carries TRBV5-6 and TRBJ2-2; D is unresolved. The germline V gene encodes CDR1 SGHDT and CDR2 YYEEEE. The CDR3 length is 13 residues. Trimming cost V 3 bases and J 6 bases, with 9 bases left between them. CDR3 DNA: TGTGCCAGCAGCTGGCGAGACTCCGGGGAGCTGTTTTTT. Protein product: CASSWRDSGELFF.

This clonotype was found a few times. This chain uses TRBV4-3 with TRBJ2-7, with 9 bases fitting TRBD2. Germline CDR1 is LGHNA and CDR2 is YSLEER. CDR3 size: 16 residues. After removal of 1 base from V and 1 base from J, the junction contained 5 bases not matched to a gene. The CDR3 sequence is CASSQVRTSASYEQYF. CDR3 DNA: TGCGCCAGCAGCCAAGTGAGGACTAGCGCTTCCTACGAGCAGTACTTC.

This sequence joins TRBV27 and TRBJ2-7, with D perhaps matching TRBD2 (6 bases). This CDR3 comprises 14 residues. Germline V CDR1 and CDR2: MNHEY, SMNVEV (reference sequence). Trimming left V 5 bases short and J 3 bases short, with 14 bases between. CDR3 loop: CASSMGGNSYEQYF. The CDR3 DNA reads TGTGCCAGCAGTATGGGCGGGAATAGCTACGAGCAGTACTTC.

This clonotype was found a few times. This chain links TRBV27 with TRBJ1-5; no firm D call. V lost 3 bases to trimming and J lost 4 bases, with 10 bases between them. Germline V gene lookup returns CDR1 MNHEY and CDR2 SMNVEV (reference sequence). The CDR3 covers 14 residues. Here the CDR3 DNA reads TGTGCCAGCAGTTTTCAAGGGAATAATCAGCCCCAGCATTTT. Translation gives CASSFQGNNQPQHF.

This clonotype has ten or more counts. The gene calls are TRBV7-8 and TRBJ2-1; D might be TRBD1 or TRBD2, each matching 5 bases. The CDR3 runs to 19 residues. Trimming removed 5 bases from V and 4 bases from J, with 27 bases in between. Looked up from germline, CDR1 is SGHVS and CDR2 is FQNEAQ. The CDR3 loop reads CASSAGPWGSEVDYNEQFF. The CDR3 DNA follows: TGTGCCAGCAGCGCCGGGCCCTGGGGGTCCGAAGTAGATTACAATGAGCAGTTCTTC. The whole variable domain, remainder taken from reference TRBV7-8 and TRBJ2-1, is GAGVSQSPRYKVAKRGQDVALRCDPISGHVSLFWYQQALGQGPEFLTYFQNEAQLDKSGLPSDRFFAERPEGSVSTLKIQRTQQEDSAVYLCASSAGPWGSEVDYNEQFFGPGTRLTVL.

This clonotype was counted ten times or more. The chain combines TRBV2 with TRBJ2-7; D remains ambiguous. The CDR3 totals 12 residues. V was pared by 3 bases and J by 3 bases, with 6 bases between. Germline loops: CDR1 SNHLY, CDR2 FYNNEI. In nucleotides, the CDR3 is TGTGCCAGCAGTGAGGACGGCTACGAGCAGTACTTC. Its protein product is CASSEDGYEQYF.

The chain joins TRBV6-2 or TRBV6-3 to TRBJ2-1, with 7 bases that match TRBD2. This CDR3 is built from 15 residues. J lost 3 bases, V lost 8 bases, and 10 bases had no gene match. Germline CDR1 reads MNHEY; CDR2 reads SVGEGT. This CDR3 reads CASWSGRAFYNEQFF. DNA of the CDR3: TGTGCCAGCTGGAGTGGGAGGGCCTTCTACAATGAGCAGTTCTTC.

Regarding this clonotype: No conserved phenylalanine or tryptophan is present at the end of the CDR3, so a read error is the likely explanation. The chain combines TRBV7-8 with TRBJ2-2, with a tentative D call TRBD1 (5 bases). CDR1 is SGHVS and CDR2 is FQNEAQ in the germline V gene. CDR3 size: 14 residues. Trimming removed 10 bases from V and 13 bases from J, with 25 bases in between. The CDR3 bases are TGTGCCATGGGCCCAGGGCTCCTCTGCTGGGTGCTGTTTTGT. It encodes CAMGPGLLCWVLFC.

This clonotype has more than one count but fewer than ten. V gene TRBV2 combines with J gene TRBJ2-4, with 11 bases that match TRBD2. CDR3 size: 19 residues. The trim removed 6 bases at V and 4 bases at J, leaving 17 bases unmatched. Germline lookup yields CDR1 SNHLY and CDR2 FYNNEI. CDR3 protein: CASSGGSGRASRQKNIQYF. Written as DNA, the CDR3 is TGTGCCAGCAGCGGGGGTAGCGGGAGGGCCTCACGGCAAAAAAACATTCAGTACTTC.

The chain links TRBV5-6 to TRBJ2-7; tentatively, D is TRBD1 (5 bases). V was pared by 4 bases and J by 2 bases, with 7 bases between. Germline V gene sequence: CDR1 SGHDT, CDR2 YYEEEE. This CDR3 spans 12 amino acids. The CDR3: CASSATAYEQYF. Here the CDR3 DNA reads TGTGCCAGCAGCGCGACAGCCTACGAGCAGTACTTC.

This chain joins TRBV15 and TRBJ2-1; TRBD1 matches at 9 bases. CDR1 and CDR2 from the germline V gene are LNHNV and YYDKDF (reference sequence). Losses at the gene ends were 3 bases for V and 2 bases for J; bases not matched to a gene: 5. This CDR3 has 16 amino acids. The CDR3 DNA follows: TGTGCCACCAGCAGGGCACAGGGGGCACCCTACAATGAGCAGTTCTTC. Translation: CATSRAQGAPYNEQFF.

This clonotype was seen a handful of times. The chain is built from TRBV6-1 and TRBJ1-1; D is undetermined. The CDR3 has 11 amino acids. Germline loops: CDR1 MNHNS, CDR2 SASEGT. The V and J ends lost 7 bases and 1 base respectively, with 4 bases between them. The CDR3 is CASMANTEAFF. CDR3 in DNA: TGTGCCAGCATGGCGAACACTGAAGCTTTCTTT.

This chain uses TRBV27 with TRBJ1-2, with 8 bases fitting TRBD1. CDR1 and CDR2 (germline): MNHEY, SMNVEV (reference sequence). The CDR3 consists of 14 residues. After removal of 5 bases from V and 6 bases from J, the junction contained 8 bases not matched to a gene. The CDR3 loop is CASSPQTGVHGYTF. The CDR3 DNA follows: TGTGCCAGCAGTCCCCAGACAGGGGTGCATGGCTACACCTTC.

Many counts were recorded for this clonotype. V usage is TRBV7-9 and J usage is TRBJ1-1; D unresolved. Germline V lookup: CDR1 SEHNR, CDR2 FQNEAQ (reference sequence). Trimming took off 5 bases at V and 1 base at J, with 11 bases between the two ends. There are 14 residues in the CDR3. The CDR3 region has the DNA TGTGCCAGCAGCCCACCATCGGGGAACACTGAAGCTTTCTTT. Amino acids: CASSPPSGNTEAFF.

The chain carries TRBV7-3 and TRBJ2-1; TRBD2 agrees at 10 bases. After removal of 4 bases from V and 7 bases from J, the junction contained 7 bases not matched to a gene. The CDR3 extends over 15 amino acids. Germline V gene data show CDR1 as SGHTA and CDR2 as FQGTGA. In nucleotides, the CDR3 is TGTGCCAGCAGCTCAAGCGGGAGGGCCTGGAATGAGCAGTTCTTC. This gives the protein CASSSSGRAWNEQFF. The full variable domain, rest sourced from reference TRBV7-3 and TRBJ2-1, is GAGVSQTPSNKVTEKGKYVELRCDPISGHTALYWYRQSLGQGPEFLIYFQGTGAADDSGLPNDRFFAVRPEGSVSTLKIQRTERGDSAVYLCASSSSGRAWNEQFFGPGTRLTVL.

This clonotype was recorded at least ten times. The V gene is TRBV30, the J gene TRBJ2-1, with TRBD2 as a possible D gene (6 bases). V shed 6 bases and J shed 0 bases, with 12 bases lying between them. The CDR3 contains 14 residues. Germline V gene lookup returns CDR1 GTSNPN and CDR2 SVGIG (reference sequence). The CDR3 region is CACGGERSYNEQFF. The CDR3 DNA reads TGTGCCTGCGGCGGGGAGCGCTCCTACAATGAGCAGTTCTTC.

The sample holds a few counts of this clonotype. This sequence joins TRBV12-3 or TRBV12-4 and TRBJ1-5; possibly TRBD1 for D (5 bases). CDR3 length: 13 amino acids. V lost 5 bases and J 6 bases, leaving 11 bases between the germline ends. In DNA, the CDR3 is TGTGCCAGCAGTGACACGGGGGGTCAGCCCCAGCATTTT. This encodes CASSDTGGQPQHF.

This clonotype came up a few times. The genes are TRBV12-3 or TRBV12-4 and TRBJ1-1; no definite D call. Trimming removed 3 bases at V and 3 bases at J, with 11 bases between. The CDR3 contains 14 residues. CDR3 sequence (DNA): TGTGCCAGCAGTTTTTCAAACATGGACACTGAAGCTTTCTTT. It specifies CASSFSNMDTEAFF.

Ten or more counts support this clonotype. In DNA form, the CDR3 reads TGTGCCAGCAGGCGCAGGGTTGGCACTGAAGCTTTCTTT. Translating gives CASRRRVGTEAFF. The rearrangement uses TRBV27 and TRBJ1-1; the D gene is possibly TRBD1 (5 bases). The CDR3 covers 13 residues. Trimming pared 6 bases from V and 4 bases from J, leaving 12 bases between. CDR1 is MNHEY and CDR2 is SMNVEV in the germline V gene (reference sequence).

The V and J genes are TRBV7-9 and TRBJ2-1, with TRBD1 as a possible D gene (6 bases). The CDR3 length is 12 residues. Germline CDR1 reads SEHNR; CDR2 reads FQNEAQ (reference sequence). Trimming left V 4 bases short and J 7 bases short, with 8 bases between. CDR3 loop: CASSSRGNEQFF. The CDR3 DNA sequence: TGTGCCAGCAGCTCCAGGGGTAATGAGCAGTTCTTC.

This clonotype was found many times. The V gene is TRBV12-5, the J gene TRBJ2-7; 7 bases align to TRBD2. V lost 6 bases to trimming and J lost 6 bases; unmatched junction nucleotides: 17. The CDR3 sequence is 16 residues long. Looked up from germline, CDR1 is LGHNT and CDR2 is FRNRAP. The CDR3 region has the DNA TGTGCTAGTGGCTCATCTCAGGAGCGGGACGCGGGCGAGCAGTACTTC. Translation: CASGSSQERDAGEQYF.